This T cell receptor (beta chain) is drawn from a study of T cells in Graves' hyperthyroidism and ophthalmopathy. This clonotype was seen at least ten times. Amplification of TCR beta CDR3 regions used RNA as the template. The study used the HTBI primer set for a first-round RT-PCR of the TCR CDR3. TCRdb used MiXCR to reprocess the multiplex PCR reads, holding one entry per CDR3 protein. The table lists fewer than 900,000 distinct CDR3 sequences, roughly a sixth of them singletons. From 9 to 10 ml of fresh peripheral blood, PBMCs were isolated. The sample comprised blood. The sequence came from a woman in her forties or fifties with Graves' hyperthyroidism that later progressed to Graves' ophthalmopathy.

The CDR3 nucleotides are TGTGCCAGCGAGGGTCGACCTAATGAAAAACTGTTTTTT. Protein: CASEGRPNEKLFF. This chain joins TRBV3-1 and TRBJ1-4; D ambiguous. The CDR3 sequence is 13 residues long. V was trimmed by 8 bases and J by 3 bases, leaving 10 bases between them. Germline lookup yields CDR1 LGHDT and CDR2 YNNKEL (reference sequence).